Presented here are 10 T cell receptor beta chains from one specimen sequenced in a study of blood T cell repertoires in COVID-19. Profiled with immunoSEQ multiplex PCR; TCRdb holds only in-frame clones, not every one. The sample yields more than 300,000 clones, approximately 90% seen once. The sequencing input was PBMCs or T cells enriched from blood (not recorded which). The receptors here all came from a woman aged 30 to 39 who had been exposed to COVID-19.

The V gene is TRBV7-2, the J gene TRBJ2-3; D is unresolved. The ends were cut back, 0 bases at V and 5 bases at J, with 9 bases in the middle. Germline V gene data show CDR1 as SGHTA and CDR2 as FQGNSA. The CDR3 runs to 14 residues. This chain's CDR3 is CASSLALALDTQYF. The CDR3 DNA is TGTGCCAGCAGCTTAGCGCTGGCCTTAGATACGCAGTATTTT.

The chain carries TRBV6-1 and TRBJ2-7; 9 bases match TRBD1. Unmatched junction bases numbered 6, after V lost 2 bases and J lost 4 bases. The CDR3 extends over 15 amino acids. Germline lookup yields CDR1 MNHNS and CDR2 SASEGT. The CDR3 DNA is TGTGCCAGCAGTGAATGGGGACAGGGTTCGTACGAGCAGTACTTC. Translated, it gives CASSEWGQGSYEQYF.

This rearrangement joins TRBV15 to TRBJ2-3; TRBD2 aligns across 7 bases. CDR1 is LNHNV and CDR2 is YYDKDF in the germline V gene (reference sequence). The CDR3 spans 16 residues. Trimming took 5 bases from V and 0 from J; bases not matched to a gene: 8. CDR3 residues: CATSVTRGSSTDTQYF. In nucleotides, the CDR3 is TGTGCCACCAGCGTGACGCGGGGGAGTAGCACAGATACGCAGTATTTT.

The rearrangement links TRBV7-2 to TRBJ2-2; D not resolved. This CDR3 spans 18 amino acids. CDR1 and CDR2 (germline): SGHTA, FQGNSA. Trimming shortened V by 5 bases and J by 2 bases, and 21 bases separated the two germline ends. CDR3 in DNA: TGTGCCAGCAGCCCTTATCCCCCAACTGGTATTAACACCGGGGAGCTGTTTTTT. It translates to CASSPYPPTGINTGELFF. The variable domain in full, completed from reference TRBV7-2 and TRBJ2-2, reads GAGVSQSPSNKVTEKGKDVELRCDPISGHTALYWYRQSLGQGLEFLIYFQGNSAPDKSGLPSDRFSAERTGGSVSTLTIQRTQQEDSAVYLCASSPYPPTGINTGELFFGEGSRLTVL.

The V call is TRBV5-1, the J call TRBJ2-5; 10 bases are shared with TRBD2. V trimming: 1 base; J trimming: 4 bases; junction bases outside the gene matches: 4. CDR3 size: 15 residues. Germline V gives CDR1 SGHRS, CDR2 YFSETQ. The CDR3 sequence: CASSLSASGGETQYF. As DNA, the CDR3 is TGCGCCAGCAGCTTGTCGGCTAGCGGGGGAGAGACCCAGTACTTC.

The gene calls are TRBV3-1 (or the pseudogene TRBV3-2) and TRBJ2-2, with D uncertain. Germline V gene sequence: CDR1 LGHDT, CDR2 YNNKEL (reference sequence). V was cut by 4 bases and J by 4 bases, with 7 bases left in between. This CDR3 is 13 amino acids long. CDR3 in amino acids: CASSPQLTGELFF. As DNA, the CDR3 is TGTGCCAGCAGCCCCCAACTCACCGGGGAGCTGTTTTTT.

CDR3 amino acids: CASWGVGTGSHGYTF. The CDR3 DNA is TGTGCCAGCTGGGGAGTCGGGACAGGAAGCCATGGCTACACCTTC. This sequence joins TRBV9 and TRBJ1-2; TRBD1 matches 8 bases. Germline V gene lookup returns CDR1 SGDLS and CDR2 YYNGEE. The CDR3 spans 15 residues. The V segment lost 7 bases and the J segment 6 bases; nucleotides outside the gene matches: 14.

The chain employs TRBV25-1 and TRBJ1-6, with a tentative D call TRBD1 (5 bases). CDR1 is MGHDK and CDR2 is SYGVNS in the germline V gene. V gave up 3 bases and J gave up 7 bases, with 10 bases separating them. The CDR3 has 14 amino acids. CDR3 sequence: CASSDWTRNSPLHF. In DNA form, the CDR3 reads TGTGCCAGCAGTGATTGGACACGGAATTCACCCCTCCACTTT.

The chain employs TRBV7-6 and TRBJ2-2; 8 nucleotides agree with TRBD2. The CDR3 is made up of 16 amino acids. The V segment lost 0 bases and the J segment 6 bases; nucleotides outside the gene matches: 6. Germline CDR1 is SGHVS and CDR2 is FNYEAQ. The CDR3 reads CASSLAGIAGPGELFF. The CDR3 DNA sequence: TGTGCCAGCAGCTTAGCCGGAATAGCGGGGCCCGGGGAGCTGTTTTTT.

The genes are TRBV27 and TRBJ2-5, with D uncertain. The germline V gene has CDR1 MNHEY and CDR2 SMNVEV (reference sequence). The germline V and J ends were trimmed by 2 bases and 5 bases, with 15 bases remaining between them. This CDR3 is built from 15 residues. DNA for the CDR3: TGTGCCAGCAGTTTACGAGGTATTCATCTTGAGACCCAGTACTTC. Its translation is CASSLRGIHLETQYF.